Below, 8 T cell receptor beta chains from the same sample are listed, as sequenced in a study of blood T cell repertoires in COVID-19. Sequencing was performed with immunoSEQ multiplex PCR; in TCRdb, only in-frame clones are kept and a portion is missing. The repertoire holds approximately 280,000 clones, around nine tenths seen once, with about 5% in the top ten. The sample comprised peripheral blood. These receptor sequences come from a man between 35 and 55 years old with acute or convalescent COVID-19.

The chain links TRBV10-3 to TRBJ2-1; TRBD2 might be the D (5 bases). Per the germline V gene, CDR1 is ENHRY and CDR2 is SYGVKD. The CDR3 loop spans 17 amino acids. Between the trimmed V and J ends, which lost 6 bases and 5 bases, there was a span of 23 bases. This CDR3 reads CAIRGALATGLDNEQFF. The CDR3 region has the DNA TGTGCCATCAGAGGTGCGCTAGCCACGGGGTTGGACAATGAGCAGTTCTTC.

The chain carries TRBV15 and TRBJ2-7; no clear D. This CDR3 comprises 13 residues. V was trimmed by 1 base and J by 1 base, leaving 5 bases between them. Germline CDR1 reads LNHNV; CDR2 reads YYDKDF (reference sequence). Here the CDR3 reads CATSRVQSYEQYF. The CDR3 DNA reads as TGTGCCACCAGCAGAGTTCAATCCTACGAGCAGTACTTC. The entire variable domain, with the rest obtained from reference TRBV15 and TRBJ2-7, is as follows: DAMVIQNPRYQVTQFGKPVTLSCSQTLNHNVMYWYQQKSSQAPKLLFHYYDKDFNNEADTPDNFQSRRPNTSFCFLDIRSPGLGDTAMYLCATSRVQSYEQYFGPGTRLTVT.

The rearrangement links TRBV5-4 to TRBJ2-7; TRBD1 matches at 7 bases. Germline lookup yields CDR1 SGHNT and CDR2 YYREEE (reference sequence). There are 15 residues in the CDR3. V trimming: 5 bases; J trimming: 3 bases; junction bases outside the gene matches: 11. CDR3 nucleotide sequence: TGTGCCAGCAGTTCTAGTCAGGGACAGCTCTACGAGCAGTACTTC. Its translation: CASSSSQGQLYEQYF.

V gene TRBV15 combines with J gene TRBJ1-5; 7 bases line up with TRBD1. The germline V gene has CDR1 LNHNV and CDR2 YYDKDF (reference sequence). The CDR3 length is 15 residues. With 8 bases clipped from V and 7 bases from J, the junction kept 14 bases outside the gene matches. CDR3: CATSPLTGSEQPQHF. CDR3 in DNA: TGTGCCACCTCCCCCCTGACAGGGTCAGAACAGCCCCAGCATTTT.

V usage is TRBV5-6 and J usage is TRBJ1-5; the D is unclear. CDR1 and CDR2 from the germline V gene are SGHDT and YYEEEE. V lost 4 bases and J lost 7, with 15 bases in between. The CDR3 is made up of 14 amino acids. The CDR3 sequence: CASSRSGLGQPQHF. The CDR3 nucleotides read TGTGCCAGCAGCCGATCGGGATTGGGACAGCCCCAGCATTTT.

The V and J genes are TRBV10-1 and TRBJ2-1, with D maybe TRBD2 (5 bases). Germline CDR1 and CDR2: WNHNN and SYGVQD (reference sequence). The CDR3 is 13 amino acids. V was cut by 3 bases and J by 7 bases, with 10 bases left in between. The CDR3 loop is CASSEPSHNEQFF. The CDR3 DNA reads as TGCGCCAGCAGTGAACCTAGCCATAATGAGCAGTTCTTC.

CDR3 coding DNA: TGTGCCAGCAGAGGGGACAGTTCGACCTACGAGCAGTACTTC. This encodes CASRGDSSTYEQYF. The genes are TRBV6-5 and TRBJ2-7; 7 positions match TRBD1. There are 14 residues in the CDR3. Germline-derived CDR1 and CDR2 are MNHEY and SVGAGI. The V gene end was trimmed by 6 bases and the J gene end by 2 bases; junction bases not matched to a gene: 7.

This rearrangement joins TRBV6-5 to TRBJ1-2; TRBD1 matches at 7 bases. CDR3 size: 12 residues. After removal of 10 bases from V and 4 bases from J, the junction contained 6 bases not matched to a gene. The germline V gene has CDR1 MNHEY and CDR2 SVGAGI. Written as DNA, the CDR3 is TGTGCCACCTACAGGGGTGCCTATGGCTACACCTTC. Protein product: CATYRGAYGYTF.